The rows below give T cell receptor beta chains drawn from one sample of a study of cytomegalovirus exposure and HLA in healthy donors. Clones were read by immunoSEQ multiplex PCR, and TCRdb kept only the in-frame ones, dropping some. This sample has around 150,000 clones, with roughly 85% found just once. Input material: PBMCs. Receptor source: a woman in her 50s in good health and CMV-seropositive. Both conserved end residues are part of each CDR3. The D gene is left open where the match is weak. Expanded clones are given a class, and other clones once, few, many or no size at all.

d_call,j_call,clone_size,v_call,cdr3_nt,cdr3_aa
TRBD2,TRBJ2-2,-,TRBV10-2,TGCGCCAGCAGTGAGACTAGCGGGGCGAACACCGGGGAGCTGTTTTTT,CASSETSGANTGELFF
-,TRBJ1-2,-,TRBV9,TGTGCCAGCAGCGTAGACCCAGGGTTCGGTGGCTACACCTTC,CASSVDPGFGGYTF
-,TRBJ1-1,few,TRBV2,TGTGCCAGCACTCGAGGGCAGGTGAACACTGAAGCTTTCTTT,CASTRGQVNTEAFF
TRBD1,TRBJ1-3,-,TRBV9,TGTGCCAGCAGCCCGGGACAGGGCTCTGGAAACACCATATATTTT,CASSPGQGSGNTIYF
TRBD2,TRBJ2-1,-,TRBV7-7,TGTGCTAGCAGCCCCCGGGAGGGGGTCTACAATGAGCAGTTCTTC,CASSPREGVYNEQFF
-,TRBJ2-7,-,TRBV18,TGTGCCAGCTCACCGGCGCGGACCTACGAGCAGTACTTC,CASSPARTYEQYF
-,TRBJ1-1,few,TRBV19,TGTGCCAGTAGTATTAGCGGAGGGTTGAGGACTGAAGCTTTCTTT,CASSISGGLRTEAFF
TRBD2,TRBJ2-5,-,TRBV7-6,TGTGCCAGCAGCTTACGGGCGGGAGGGCCCTCTGGGGTTCCCAAGACCCAGTACTTC,CASSLRAGGPSGVPKTQYF
TRBD2,TRBJ2-7,-,TRBV28,TGTGCCAGCAGTTTAGCGGGAGAGGCCGAGCAGTACTTC,CASSLAGEAEQYF
TRBD1,TRBJ1-1,few,TRBV5-8,TGTGCCAGCAGCCCAGGTGCGACAGGGGGCCGATGGAACACTGAAGCTTTCTTT,CASSPGATGGRWNTEAFF
TRBD1,TRBJ2-6,-,TRBV27,TGTGCCAGCAGTTCCACCTGGGACAGGGGCTGGTCTGGGGCCAACGTCCTGACTTTC,CASSSTWDRGWSGANVLTF
TRBD1,TRBJ1-5,-,TRBV28,TGTGCCAGCAGTCGTCCCGGGACAGGGGTGAGGAATCAGCCCCAGCATTTT,CASSRPGTGVRNQPQHF
TRBD1,TRBJ2-7,-,TRBV7-2,TGTGCCAGCAGCTTAGGATCCGGGACAGGGCGGGACGAGCAGTACTTC,CASSLGSGTGRDEQYF
-,TRBJ1-5,once,TRBV19,TGTGCCAGTAGTATGGGAGGGGCGGTGGATCAGCCCCAGCATTTT,CASSMGGAVDQPQHF
-,TRBJ1-1,-,TRBV5-1,TGCGCCAGCAGCTTGAGATCCGACAGCCTCATGAACACTGAAGCTTTCTTT,CASSLRSDSLMNTEAFF
-,TRBJ1-1,-,TRBV19,TGTGCCAGTAGGGACAGAGTGAACACTGAAGCTTTCTTT,CASRDRVNTEAFF
TRBD1,TRBJ1-2,-,TRBV9,TGTGCCAGCAGCGCTAATCTGGGACAGGGAAGCGGCTACACCTTC,CASSANLGQGSGYTF
TRBD1,TRBJ1-6,-,TRBV10-3,TGTGCCATCAGCTTACAGGGGAGCTCCTATAATTCACCCCTCCACTTT,CAISLQGSSYNSPLHF
-,TRBJ1-1,-,TRBV5-4,TGTGCCAGCAGCTTTTCTTTAACAGGGAGCACTGAAGCTTTCTTT,CASSFSLTGSTEAFF
-,TRBJ1-5,-,TRBV5-1,TGCGCCAGCAGCTTGGGTCCCCGGGGGGCGGTCAATCAGCCCCAGCATTTT,CASSLGPRGAVNQPQHF
-,TRBJ2-3,-,TRBV9,TGTGCCAGCAGCGTCCGGGGCACAGATACGCAGTATTTT,CASSVRGTDTQYF
-,TRBJ2-5,-,TRBV11-2,TGTGCCAGCAGTCAAGGAGACAGGCTCCAAGAGACCCAGTACTTC,CASSQGDRLQETQYF
TRBD1,TRBJ1-2,once,TRBV4-1,TGCGCCAGCAGCCAAGTAGGGACAGAGCTCTATGGCTACACCTTC,CASSQVGTELYGYTF
TRBD1,TRBJ1-6,-,TRBV30,TGTGCCTGGAGTGGGGACAGGGGATTTAATAATTCACCCCTCCACTTT,CAWSGDRGFNNSPLHF
TRBD2,TRBJ2-2,-,TRBV11-2,TGTGCCAGCAGCTTAGGGACTAGCGGGAACACCGGGGAGCTGTTTTTT,CASSLGTSGNTGELFF
-,TRBJ1-1,few,TRBV18,TGTGCCAGCTCACTGAGGCGGGGTCGGGGGACTGAAGCTTTCTTT,CASSLRRGRGTEAFF
TRBD1,TRBJ1-3,-,TRBV7-2,TGTGCCAGCAGCTCGGACAGGGTCCCTGGAAACACCATATATTTT,CASSSDRVPGNTIYF
TRBD2,TRBJ2-5,-,TRBV4-1,TGCGCCAGCAGTACTAGCGCCGACCGAATAGGGACCCAGTACTTC,CASSTSADRIGTQYF
-,TRBJ1-2,-,TRBV6-5,TGTGCCAGCAGTTACTCGAGGCCGGGCTACACCTTC,CASSYSRPGYTF